These T cell receptor beta chains were read from a single sample in a study of blood T cell repertoires in COVID-19. Libraries were prepared by immunoSEQ multiplex PCR; TCRdb keeps only in-frame clonotypes and omits some of them. The sample lists some 240,000 clones, approximately 84% seen once, with 3.4% in the top ten. Sequencing was performed on PBMCs or T cells enriched from blood (not recorded which). Receptors were obtained from a man aged 45-65 years who had recovered from COVID-19. Each CDR3 is given with its conserved first and last residue. The D gene is left open where the match is weak. Size values are once, few and many counts, or a class for expanded clones, and some rows have none.

clone_size: .
v_call: TRBV11-2
d_call: TRBD2
j_call: TRBJ2-5
cdr3_nt: TGTGCCAGCAGCTCCTCGGGGGGGGCCGGCGGAGAGACCCAGTACTTC
cdr3_aa: CASSSSGGAGGETQYF

clone_size: .
v_call: TRBV27
d_call: .
j_call: TRBJ1-2
cdr3_nt: TGTGCCAGCAGGCAGGCGCCTAACTATGGCTACACCTTC
cdr3_aa: CASRQAPNYGYTF

clone_size: few
v_call: TRBV7-3
d_call: .
j_call: TRBJ2-7
cdr3_nt: TGTGCCAGCAGCGCCCAACAGGGCTACGAGCAGTACTTC
cdr3_aa: CASSAQQGYEQYF

clone_size: .
v_call: TRBV5-5
d_call: .
j_call: TRBJ2-7
cdr3_nt: TGTGCCAGCAGCTTCCCCCACAGCTACGAGCAGTACTTC
cdr3_aa: CASSFPHSYEQYF

clone_size: once
v_call: TRBV10-3
d_call: .
j_call: TRBJ2-3
cdr3_nt: TGTGCCATCAGCGACAGGCCTAGCACAGATACGCAGTATTTT
cdr3_aa: CAISDRPSTDTQYF

clone_size: .
v_call: TRBV6-5
d_call: .
j_call: TRBJ1-4
cdr3_nt: TGTGCCAGCAGGGCAGCAACTAATGAAAAACTGTTTTTT
cdr3_aa: CASRAATNEKLFF

clone_size: .
v_call: TRBV6-5
d_call: .
j_call: TRBJ1-2
cdr3_nt: TGTGCCAGCAGTAAGAGGGCCGTCTATGGCTACACCTTC
cdr3_aa: CASSKRAVYGYTF

clone_size: .
v_call: TRBV6-1
d_call: TRBD2
j_call: TRBJ2-3
cdr3_nt: TGTGCCAGCAGTGAGGGGCTAGCGGGGCCCCCAAGGGTGCAGTATTTT
cdr3_aa: CASSEGLAGPPRVQYF

clone_size: .
v_call: TRBV11-3
d_call: TRBD1
j_call: TRBJ1-1
cdr3_nt: TGTGCCAGCAGCACCCGACAGGGATACACTGAAGCTTTCTTT
cdr3_aa: CASSTRQGYTEAFF

clone_size: .
v_call: TRBV19
d_call: .
j_call: TRBJ2-7
cdr3_nt: TGTGCCAGTAGTTCGGGGGGCAGCTACGAGCAGTACTTC
cdr3_aa: CASSSGGSYEQYF

clone_size: .
v_call: TRBV10-2
d_call: .
j_call: TRBJ1-5
cdr3_nt: TGCGCCAGCAGTGACCGGGTCGGTCAGCCCCAGCATTTT
cdr3_aa: CASSDRVGQPQHF

clone_size: .
v_call: TRBV18
d_call: .
j_call: TRBJ1-3
cdr3_nt: TGTGCCAGCTCATCCTGGGCCCAGTCCTCTGGAAACACCATATATTTT
cdr3_aa: CASSSWAQSSGNTIYF

clone_size: .
v_call: TRBV12-3/TRBV12-4
d_call: TRBD1
j_call: TRBJ2-3
cdr3_nt: TGTGCCAGCAGTCAACAGGGGGCGGATACGCAGTATTTT
cdr3_aa: CASSQQGADTQYF

clone_size: once
v_call: TRBV5-1
d_call: .
j_call: TRBJ1-3
cdr3_nt: TGCGCCAGCAGGTCTAGTTCCTCTGGAAACACCATATATTTT
cdr3_aa: CASRSSSSGNTIYF

clone_size: .
v_call: TRBV19
d_call: .
j_call: TRBJ1-2
cdr3_nt: TGTGCCAGTAGTATTCAACCCGAAGAGGGCCCTAACTATGGCTACACCTTC
cdr3_aa: CASSIQPEEGPNYGYTF

clone_size: many
v_call: TRBV4-3
d_call: .
j_call: TRBJ1-1
cdr3_nt: TGCGCCAGCAGCCTCCGACCAGGGGATGGAGCTTTCTTT
cdr3_aa: CASSLRPGDGAFF

clone_size: .
v_call: TRBV7-2
d_call: TRBD2
j_call: TRBJ2-2
cdr3_nt: TGTGCCAGCAGCCCACGTAGCGGGAGGGGGACCGGGGAGCTGTTTTTT
cdr3_aa: CASSPRSGRGTGELFF

clone_size: .
v_call: TRBV28
d_call: .
j_call: TRBJ2-3
cdr3_nt: TGTGCCAGCAGTTTAATCACTAGCCGCACAGATACGCAGTATTTT
cdr3_aa: CASSLITSRTDTQYF

clone_size: .
v_call: TRBV27
d_call: .
j_call: TRBJ1-4
cdr3_nt: TGTGCCAGCAGATGGGCCGCGTTAAGCGAAAAACTGTTTTTT
cdr3_aa: CASRWAALSEKLFF

clone_size: .
v_call: TRBV6-6
d_call: .
j_call: TRBJ2-7
cdr3_nt: TGTGCCAGCAGTTACTCGACGGATTCAGGGGAGCAGTACTTC
cdr3_aa: CASSYSTDSGEQYF

clone_size: .
v_call: TRBV5-4
d_call: TRBD2
j_call: TRBJ2-3
cdr3_nt: TGTGCCAGCAGCGCTGCTAGCGGGGGGCCTCGGAGCACAGATACGCAGTATTTT
cdr3_aa: CASSAASGGPRSTDTQYF

clone_size: .
v_call: TRBV29-1
d_call: .
j_call: TRBJ1-1
cdr3_nt: TGCAGCGTTGAAGGAATAGCGGAAGCTTTCTTT
cdr3_aa: CSVEGIAEAFF

clone_size: .
v_call: TRBV29-1
d_call: TRBD1
j_call: TRBJ1-4
cdr3_nt: TGCAGCGGGCGGACAGGGTATGGGGAAAAACTGTTTTTT
cdr3_aa: CSGRTGYGEKLFF

clone_size: .
v_call: TRBV19
d_call: .
j_call: TRBJ1-4
cdr3_nt: TGTGCCAGTAGTATATCGCAGGGGACGACTAATGAAAAACTGTTTTTT
cdr3_aa: CASSISQGTTNEKLFF

clone_size: .
v_call: TRBV28
d_call: TRBD1
j_call: TRBJ2-2
cdr3_nt: TGTGCCAGCAGCAAAACAGGGGGCGCCTCCGGGGAGCTGTTTTTT
cdr3_aa: CASSKTGGASGELFF

clone_size: .
v_call: TRBV5-5
d_call: TRBD1
j_call: TRBJ2-5
cdr3_nt: TGTGCCAGCAACACCGGGACAGGGCCCAGCGTGTACCAAGAGACCCAGTACTTC
cdr3_aa: CASNTGTGPSVYQETQYF

clone_size: .
v_call: TRBV9
d_call: TRBD2
j_call: TRBJ2-1
cdr3_nt: TGTGCCAGCACCTCTAGCGGGGGCTACAATGAGCAGTTCTTC
cdr3_aa: CASTSSGGYNEQFF

clone_size: .
v_call: TRBV10-2
d_call: .
j_call: TRBJ1-5
cdr3_nt: TGCGCCAGCAGTGAGGACAGTGAACAGCATTTT
cdr3_aa: CASSEDSEQHF

clone_size: .
v_call: TRBV27
d_call: TRBD1
j_call: TRBJ2-7
cdr3_nt: TGTGCCAGCAGTTCCTACGCCGGGACAGGGTACGAGCAGTACTTC
cdr3_aa: CASSSYAGTGYEQYF

clone_size: .
v_call: TRBV5-1
d_call: .
j_call: TRBJ2-5
cdr3_nt: TGCGCCAGCAGCTTCACCGACTCCCAAGATACCCAGTACTTC
cdr3_aa: CASSFTDSQDTQYF

clone_size: .
v_call: TRBV30
d_call: .
j_call: TRBJ1-1
cdr3_nt: TGTGCCTGGCCCGGGGGGGGGCGAACTAAGCCAACAGATGCTTTCTTT
cdr3_aa: CAWPGGGRTKPTDAFF

clone_size: .
v_call: TRBV5-1
d_call: TRBD1
j_call: TRBJ2-1
cdr3_nt: TGCGCCAGCAGCTTGGGGGACAGGGGGCGCGCCTACAATGAGCAGTTCTTC
cdr3_aa: CASSLGDRGRAYNEQFF

clone_size: .
v_call: TRBV10-3
d_call: .
j_call: TRBJ1-2
cdr3_nt: TGTGCCATCAGTGGTAATGTCTATGGCTACACCTTC
cdr3_aa: CAISGNVYGYTF

clone_size: .
v_call: TRBV3-1/TRBV3-2
d_call: .
j_call: TRBJ2-1
cdr3_nt: TGTGCCAGCAGCCAAGGATTCCCACAGAGCTCCTACAATGAGCAGTTCTTC
cdr3_aa: CASSQGFPQSSYNEQFF

clone_size: .
v_call: TRBV5-1
d_call: TRBD1
j_call: TRBJ2-7
cdr3_nt: TGCGCCAGCAGCTTAACACAGGGGGGCGAGCAGTACTTC
cdr3_aa: CASSLTQGGEQYF

clone_size: .
v_call: TRBV9
d_call: TRBD1
j_call: TRBJ2-5
cdr3_nt: TGTGCCAGCAGCGGACAGGGTTTTCAGGAGACCCAGTACTTC
cdr3_aa: CASSGQGFQETQYF

clone_size: .
v_call: TRBV18
d_call: .
j_call: TRBJ2-7
cdr3_nt: TGTGCCAGCTCACCTCTCGACAGGCTGGGTGAGCAGTACTTC
cdr3_aa: CASSPLDRLGEQYF

clone_size: .
v_call: TRBV6-5
d_call: TRBD2
j_call: TRBJ2-7
cdr3_nt: TGTGCCAGCATCTTAGCGGGGGGGCCAGCCTACGAGCAGTACTTC
cdr3_aa: CASILAGGPAYEQYF

clone_size: .
v_call: TRBV5-8
d_call: .
j_call: TRBJ1-2
cdr3_nt: TGTGCCGAATACCACAGGGTATCCTATGGCTACACCTTC
cdr3_aa: CAEYHRVSYGYTF